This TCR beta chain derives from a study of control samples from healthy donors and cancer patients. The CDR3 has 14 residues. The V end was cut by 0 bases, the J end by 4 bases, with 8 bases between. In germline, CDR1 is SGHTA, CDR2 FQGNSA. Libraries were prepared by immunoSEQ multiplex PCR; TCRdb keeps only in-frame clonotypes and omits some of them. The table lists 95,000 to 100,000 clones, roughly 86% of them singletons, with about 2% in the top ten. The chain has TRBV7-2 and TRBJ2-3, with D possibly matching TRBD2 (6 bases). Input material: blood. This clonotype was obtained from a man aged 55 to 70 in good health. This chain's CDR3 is CASSLAGEADTQYF. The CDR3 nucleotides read TGTGCCAGCAGCTTAGCGGGGGAGGCAGATACGCAGTATTTT.